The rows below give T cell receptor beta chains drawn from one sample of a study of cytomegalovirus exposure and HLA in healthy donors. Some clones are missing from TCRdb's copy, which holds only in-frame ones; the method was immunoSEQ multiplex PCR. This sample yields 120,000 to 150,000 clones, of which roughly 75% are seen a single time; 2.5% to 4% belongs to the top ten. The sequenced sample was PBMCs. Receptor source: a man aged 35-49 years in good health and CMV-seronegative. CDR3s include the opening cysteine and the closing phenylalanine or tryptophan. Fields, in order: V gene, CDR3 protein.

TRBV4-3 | CASSQDLGQGYEKLFF
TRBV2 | CATLRDRGFTEAFF
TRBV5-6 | CASSRGQDLETQYF
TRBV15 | CATSSAGESYNEQFF
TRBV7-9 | CASSFGPGLTNSPLHF
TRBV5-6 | CASSFGGSNEQFF
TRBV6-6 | CASSGDRGGYGYTF
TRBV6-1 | CASSEGNWRGSWETQYF
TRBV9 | CASSVEDRGWSPLHF
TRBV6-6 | CASSYGQLSYGYTF
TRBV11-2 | CASSFSGSTSITQYF
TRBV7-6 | CASSLSPFRDRGNEQFF
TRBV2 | CASRTGGQGYTF
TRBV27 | CASSSKWDTIYGYTF
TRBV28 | CASGDRLFNTIYF